Each of the 9 T cell receptor beta chains below was sequenced from the same sample in a study of blood T cell repertoires in COVID-19. Measured with immunoSEQ multiplex PCR; TCRdb has only the in-frame clones, and not every one. Altogether 170,000 or so clones are present, roughly 83% being singletons, with the ten largest covering 2.9%. Sequencing was carried out using peripheral blood. These TCRs come from a woman in her sixties or seventies with acute or convalescent COVID-19.

V usage is TRBV4-3 and J usage is TRBJ2-3, with D unclear. V was clipped by 4 bases and J by 4 bases, with 12 bases between them. The V gene's germline CDR1 is LGHNA and CDR2 YSLEER. The CDR3 runs to 14 residues. CDR3 DNA: TGCGCCAGCAGCCCTAGTGTTATCGCAGATACGCAGTATTTT. Translation gives CASSPSVIADTQYF.

There are a few counts of this clone. The V gene is TRBV4-1, the J gene TRBJ2-5; 9 positions match TRBD1. CDR1 and CDR2 from the germline V gene are MGHRA and YSYEKL. V dropped 1 base and J dropped 5; count of bases not matched to a gene: 5. The CDR3 runs to 15 residues. The CDR3 loop is CASSQAGQGWETQYF. In nucleotides, the CDR3 is TGCGCCAGCAGCCAAGCGGGACAGGGCTGGGAGACCCAGTACTTC.

The chain links TRBV6-2 or TRBV6-3 to TRBJ1-5, with a possible D match to TRBD1 (6 bases). Germline CDR1 MNHEY, CDR2 SVGEGT. The V end lost 5 bases, the J end lost 4 bases, and 15 bases lay between the germline ends. This CDR3 is 15 amino acids long. The CDR3 loop reads CASSKNTGINQPQHF. The CDR3 DNA is TGTGCCAGCAGTAAGAACACAGGGATTAATCAGCCCCAGCATTTT.

This clone was seen only once. This chain uses TRBV2 with TRBJ2-6; a possible D gene is TRBD2 (5 bases). CDR1 is SNHLY and CDR2 is FYNNEI in the germline V gene. This CDR3 comprises 15 residues. Trimming removed 7 bases at V and 0 bases at J, with 10 bases between. DNA of the CDR3: TGTGCCAGCACCCGGGGAAACTCTGGGGCCAACGTCCTGACTTTC. Encoded protein: CASTRGNSGANVLTF.

The chain joins TRBV29-1 to TRBJ2-6, with TRBD1 identical over 8 bases. Germline V gene sequence: CDR1 SQVTM, CDR2 ANQGSEA. Trimming cost V 4 bases and J 0 bases; bases outside gene matches: 11. The CDR3 spans 18 residues. The CDR3, as DNA: TGCAGCGTTGGGGGCGGGACAGGTTATACCTCTGGGGCCAACGTCCTGACTTTC. Its protein is CSVGGGTGYTSGANVLTF. Supplemented by reference TRBV29-1 and TRBJ2-6, the full variable domain reads SAVISQKPSRDICQRGTSLTIQCQVDSQVTMMFWYRQQPGQSLTLIATANQGSEATYESGFVIDKFPISRPNLTFSTLTVSNMSPEDSSIYLCSVGGGTGYTSGANVLTFGAGSRLTVL.

V gene TRBV28 combines with J gene TRBJ2-1, with 11 nucleotides matching TRBD2. Germline V gene data show CDR1 as MDHEN and CDR2 as SYDVKM. With 3 bases clipped from V and 5 bases from J, the junction kept 3 bases outside the gene matches. The length of the CDR3 is 15 residues. The chain's CDR3 is CASSFSGGANNEQFF. The CDR3 DNA follows: TGTGCCAGCAGTTTTAGCGGGGGGGCCAACAATGAGCAGTTCTTC.

The J gene is TRBJ2-3, the V gene TRBV20-1; 7 nucleotides line up with TRBD2. Per the germline V gene, CDR1 is DFQATT and CDR2 is SNEGSKA (reference sequence). V was pared by 3 bases and J by 4 bases, with 19 bases of the junction left unmatched. The CDR3 loop spans 18 amino acids. The CDR3 loop is CSASPAGGGRLYADTQYF. The CDR3 DNA is TGCAGTGCTAGTCCGGCCGGGGGAGGGAGACTCTACGCAGATACGCAGTATTTT.

The chain employs TRBV7-3 and TRBJ2-1, with 16 bases matching TRBD2. Germline CDR1 is SGHTA and CDR2 is FQGTGA. Germline trimming cut 5 bases from V and 7 bases from J; bases unmatched to any gene: 2. CDR3 length: 15 amino acids. The CDR3 protein is CASSPGLAGGNEQFF. Here the CDR3 DNA reads TGTGCCAGCAGCCCGGGACTAGCGGGGGGGAATGAGCAGTTCTTC.

V is TRBV13 and J is TRBJ2-7, with TRBD2 matching 15 bases. Germline V lookup: CDR1 PRHDT, CDR2 FYEKMQ (reference sequence). Germline trimming cut 2 bases from V and 4 bases from J; bases unmatched to any gene: 3. CDR3 length equals 16 residues. The CDR3 nucleotides are TGTGCCAGCAGCTTATATGGGACTAGCGGGGGGTACGAGCAGTACTTC. Residues: CASSLYGTSGGYEQYF.